This T cell receptor beta chain is drawn from a study of cytomegalovirus exposure and HLA in healthy donors (dated by TCRdb to the late 2010s). Regarding the complete study: An earlier analysis of roughly 570 of the donors reported approximately 260 Gb of sequence data and about 120 million unique TCR beta sequences obtained from about 179 million T cells. Of the roughly 400 genotyped donors, 80% to 90% were placed in the genetic ancestry cluster associated with self-reported Caucasian donors. Donor age, sex, ethnicity and CMV serostatus were collected together with the repertoire data. An earlier analysis of about 620 of the donors applied high-throughput TCR beta sequencing to assess whether each TCR beta V gene segment acted as functional or pseudogenic. The aim of the study was to test whether cataloging public T cell receptors could identify signatures of past pathogen exposure. The number of typed donors differed by locus: roughly 629-630 for A, B, C, DRB1 and DQB1; 500 to 550 for DQA1; about 600 for DPA1; and 400 to 480 for DPB1. About five DR-DQ haplotypes were handled as single units for association and clustering, since linkage in the cohort was strong. Genome-wide SNP genotypes for about 60% of the roughly 670 donors were used in a later genetic analysis, which treated that subset as a discovery cohort. Rather than using new phenotypic data, the later analysis identified candidate immune exposures from TCR beta sequences and from how often those sequences occurred across donors. In a later analysis, previously published TCR beta repertoires from several hundred donors were re-analyzed and high-resolution HLA genotyping was added so that TCR occurrence patterns could be studied. The T cell repertoires of under 700 subjects were profiled by immunosequencing and related to cytomegalovirus serostatus. Among around 400 genotyped donors of the cohort, an average of approximately 240,000 unique TCR beta nucleotide sequences were sequenced per donor, roughly 18% of them non-productive. Both class I and class II loci were covered by HLA typing, at four-digit resolution. An early release that covered fewer than 750 HLA-typed donors contained about 290 gigabases of sequencing data and 80 million or so unique TCR sequences. A separate validation cohort of 100 to 150 different subjects was used in addition to the roughly 700-subject first cohort. All discovery cohort repertoires had been generated on a single sequencing platform. To predict cytomegalovirus infection status, the study brought together high-throughput TCR immunosequencing, statistical association of individual TCRs with disease status, and machine learning.

Broader findings and caveats from the paper: Cytomegalovirus status was reported to be diagnosed by the classifier with high specificity and sensitivity in both the original and validation cohorts. According to the authors, the approach could potentially be generalized to other disease states and immunological phenotypes. Compared with the roughly 600-donor mean, donors in an Asian-associated ancestry cluster had fewer N-insertions in productive TCRs, according to a later genetic analysis. A further reported finding was that TCR beta sequences accurately predicted the HLA-A and HLA-B alleles for most subjects in the first cohort. Broadly in line with IMGT annotations, most TCR beta V segments showed up in productive rearrangements about 90% or about 30% of the time in an earlier analysis of several hundred of the donors. In a later analysis, 15,000 to 20,000 TCR beta sequences were associated with specific HLA alleles at a false discovery rate of 0.05. Most CMV-associated TCR beta chains appeared to be HLA-restricted in a later analysis, and the HLA associations seemed to be driven largely by CMV exposure. In vitro tests confirmed that a few of the cytomegalovirus-associated TCR beta chains recognize cytomegalovirus antigens. While some public TCRs were present in many individuals, most TCR sequences turned up only very rarely across donors. According to a later analysis, parvovirus B19, influenza, CMV and Epstein-Barr virus appeared linked to several top co-occurrence clusters. A cluster of highly shared sequence variants was judged likely to be a technical artifact of the sequencing pipeline. Roughly 17 rarely observed V segments, including chromosome 9 orphons, were excluded from the earlier analysis of approximately 500 of the donors because counts were too low. Some IMGT-functional V segments, including TRBV6-2 and TRBV6-3, could not be distinguished by the 87-base-pair reads and were therefore excluded. Linkage disequilibrium might explain the correlated functional status among segregating V segments, but an unknown experimental factor could not be ruled out. In this cohort, only TCR beta chains were sequenced, and detectable features were limited by the absence of alpha or paired-chain data. When HLA alleles, especially DR and DQ, strongly co-occurred, attributing TCR associations to individual alleles was difficult. In a later genetic analysis, a missense DCLRE1C variant was associated with V-gene and J-gene trimming of TCR beta chains, and the association was replicated in an independent cohort. Roughly uniform sequencing depth across donors was assumed in presence/absence analyses, although this assumption may not hold. Because HLA typing was missing for some donors at each locus, association tests included only the typed subset. In a later analysis, HLA-associated TCR beta chains were found to be more clonally expanded and to have lower generation probabilities than equally common non-associated chains. A total of 150 or so TCR beta chains were listed by the study as associated with cytomegalovirus. Immune exposure information for the cohort was limited to CMV serostatus. A later analysis found that TCR association rates varied across HLA loci, with DRB1 alleles showing the most associated TCRs and HLA-C alleles the fewest.

The receptor library was made with the immunoSEQ multiplex PCR assay. For the multiplex PCR, a mixture combining 60 forward primers for TCR Vbeta segments and 13 reverse primers for TCR Jbeta segments was used. Amplification of the CDR3 region of rearranged TCR beta genes was performed with a multiplex PCR assay on genomic DNA. The amplified TCR beta libraries were sequenced on the Illumina HiSeq System as 87-base-pair reads. Processing in the source paper ran as follows. A later analysis tallied roughly 80 million unique TCR beta chains across the 666 repertoires, and approximately 12 million of those chains were shared by two or more donors. Raw reads were error-corrected and collapsed into unique sequences with a nearest-neighbor algorithm that merged closely related sequences to remove PCR and sequencing errors. CDR3 sequences were aligned to IMGT reference sequences to assign V, D and J gene segments. For a sequence to be retained, a match of at least six nucleotides was required to both a V gene segment and a J gene segment. A rearrangement counted as productive if the CDR3 had no stop codons and remained in frame with V and J, and every other rearrangement counted as non-productive. CDR3 was defined by IMGT convention, running from the second conserved V-encoded cysteine to the conserved J-encoded phenylalanine. In an earlier analysis of roughly 610 of the donors, sequences lacking an unambiguous match to a single V gene segment were excluded. In an earlier analysis of several hundred of the donors, V segments were called functional above 56.7% productive rearrangements and were called segregating when the between-donor standard deviation exceeded 5%. To diagnose cytomegalovirus status from the catalog of TCR beta chain sequences, a statistical classification framework was built. V and J gene assignment, in a later analysis, came from comparing TCR nucleotide sequences with IMGT/GENE-DB human TR gene sequences. A later analysis assigned CDR3 sequences and most-parsimonious VDJ recombination scenarios with the TCRdist pipeline. A later analysis defined each TCR beta chain by its CDR3 amino acid sequence plus V-gene family, and excluded reads lacking a unique V-gene family. In a later analysis, 500 to 700 highly shared, low-generation-probability nucleotide sequences were removed to address suspected cross-contamination and a sequencing artifact. For each public chain, a later analysis derived a clonal expansion index from normalized ranks of inferred template counts within each repertoire. A later analysis computed generation probabilities with a VDJ recombination model fitted to out-of-frame rearrangements, and checked the results against IGoR. A later analysis scored TCR-TCR, TCR-HLA and TCR-CMV co-occurrence with hypergeometric tests, applying a repertoire-size bias correction to TCR pairs. To estimate false discovery rates, a later analysis permuted the HLA or CMV assignments 20 times. In a later analysis, co-occurring TCRs were grouped with DBSCAN, and TCRdist sequence similarity was added when clustering was performed within HLA-allele-positive subsets. Co-occurrence clustering excluded repertoires with fewer than 30,000 or more than 120,000 public chains, plus five with anomalous nucleotide sharing. Sourced from immuneACCESS, this table was stored by TCRdb with only in-frame sequences that have V and J called. A share of the clones is absent; for the studies checked, an unresolved V gene accounts for under half, and the remainder has no known explanation. The DNA gave D and trimming, while V, J and clone size come from that table. This sample is represented by about 120,000 clones; around 80% of them were singletons. 0.95% to 1.5% of the sample belongs to the ten largest clones.

About this clone itself: Its antigen is still unknown. Per-base qualities were not stored, and no clone one base away is much larger.

The cohort was made up of 500 to 850 healthy bone marrow donors. Cohort members were all nominally healthy when sampled, although unrecorded immune exposures were likely present. The donor was CMV seronegative and belonged to the group of over 300 seronegative cohort members. A peripheral blood sample was provided by each donor, and peripheral blood mononuclear cells were used for TCR beta sequencing. Genomic DNA extraction from the blood cell samples was performed with the Qiagen DNeasy Blood Extraction Kit. Based on the germline V gene, the CDR1 and CDR2 sequences are SGHTA and FQGNSA. The cysteine opens and the phenylalanine closes a CDR3 of 14 amino acids. CDR3 DNA only is kept here, 42 bases in frame from base 1. V loses 2 bases of germline sequence and J loses 2 bases, and the interval between the two ends is 9 bases.

The TCR comes from a female donor in good health and CMV-seronegative. The sequence joins TRBV7-2 to TRBJ2-5, with the D gene not clear enough to name. The sequenced sample consisted of PBMCs. The CDR3 in this case is CASSLSVSQETQYF. The DNA sequence is as follows: TGTGCCAGCAGCTTATCGGTCTCACAAGAGACCCAGTACTTC. Where the CDR3 stops, the reference TRBV7-2 and TRBJ2-5 genes take over; the full variable domain is GAGVSQSPSNKVTEKGKDVELRCDPISGHTALYWYRQSLGQGLEFLIYFQGNSAPDKSGLPSDRFSAERTGGSVSTLTIQRTQQEDSAVYLCASSLSVSQETQYFGPGTRLLVL.